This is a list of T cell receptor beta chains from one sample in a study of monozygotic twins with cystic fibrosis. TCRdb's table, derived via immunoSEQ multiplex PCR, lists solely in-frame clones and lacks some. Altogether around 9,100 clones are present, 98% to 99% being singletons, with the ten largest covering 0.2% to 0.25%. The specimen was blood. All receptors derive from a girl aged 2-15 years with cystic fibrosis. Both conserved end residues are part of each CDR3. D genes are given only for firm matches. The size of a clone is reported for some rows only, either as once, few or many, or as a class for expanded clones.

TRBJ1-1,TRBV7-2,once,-,CASSRGRMNTEAFF,TGTGCCAGCAGCCGGGGACGGATGAACACTGAAGCTTTCTTT
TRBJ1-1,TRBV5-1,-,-,CASRGTPARNTEAFF,TGCGCCAGCAGGGGGACACCAGCTAGGAACACTGAAGCTTTCTTT
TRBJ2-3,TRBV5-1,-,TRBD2,CASSLSRLATTDTQYF,TGCGCCAGCAGCTTGTCTAGACTAGCGACCACAGATACGCAGTATTTT
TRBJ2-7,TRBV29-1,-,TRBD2,CSVRGTSGKRSYEQYF,TGCAGCGTCCGGGGGACTAGCGGGAAACGCTCCTACGAGCAGTACTTC
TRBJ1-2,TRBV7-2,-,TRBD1,CASSPGQGPYGYTF,TGTGCCAGCAGCCCGGGACAGGGTCCCTATGGCTACACCTTC
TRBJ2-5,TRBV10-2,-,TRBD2,CASSPSSGSRETQYF,TGCGCCAGCAGCCCATCTAGCGGGAGCCGGGAGACCCAGTACTTC
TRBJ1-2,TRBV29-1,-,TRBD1,CSVDRTGWDGYTF,TGCAGCGTTGATCGGACAGGGTGGGATGGCTACACCTTC
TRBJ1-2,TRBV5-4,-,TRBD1,CASSFIDRGPFGYTF,TGTGCCAGCAGCTTTATCGACAGGGGGCCCTTTGGCTACACCTTC
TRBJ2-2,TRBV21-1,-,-,CASSKRDMPNTGELFF,TGTGCCAGCAGCAAACGAGATATGCCAAACACCGGGGAGCTGTTTTTT
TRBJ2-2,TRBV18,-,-,CASSPAGITGELFF,TGTGCCAGCTCACCGGCCGGGATCACCGGGGAGCTGTTTTTT
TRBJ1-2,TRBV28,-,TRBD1,CASSWNRGIPGYTF,TGTGCCAGCAGTTGGAACAGGGGCATACCCGGCTACACCTTC
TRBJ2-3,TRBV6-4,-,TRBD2,CASSDDSGGSGADTQYF,TGTGCCAGCAGTGACGACTCGGGGGGGAGCGGGGCAGATACGCAGTATTTT
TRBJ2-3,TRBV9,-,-,CASSVGSRRTDTQYF,TGTGCCAGCAGCGTAGGCAGCAGGAGAACAGATACGCAGTATTTT
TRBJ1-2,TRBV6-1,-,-,CASSEDARGSNYGYTF,TGTGCCAGCAGTGAAGACGCCAGAGGGTCGAACTATGGCTACACCTTC
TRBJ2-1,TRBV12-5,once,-,CASGLSRSNEQFF,TGTGCTAGTGGTTTGTCGAGATCCAATGAGCAGTTCTTC
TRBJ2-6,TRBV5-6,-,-,CASSLGRSGANVLTF,TGTGCCAGCAGCTTGGGGCGCTCTGGGGCCAACGTCCTGACTTTC
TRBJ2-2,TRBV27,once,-,CASSLNGANTGELFF,TGTGCCAGCAGTTTAAACGGGGCCAACACCGGGGAGCTGTTTTTT
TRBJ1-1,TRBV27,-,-,CASSSWTQGGTEAFF,TGTGCCAGCAGTTCCTGGACGCAGGGAGGAACTGAAGCTTTCTTT
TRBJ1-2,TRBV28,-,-,CASSEWEGNGYTF,TGTGCCAGCAGTGAGTGGGAGGGGAATGGCTACACCTTC
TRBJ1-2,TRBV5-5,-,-,CASSLGGYGYTF,TGTGCCAGCAGCTTGGGCGGCTATGGCTACACCTTC
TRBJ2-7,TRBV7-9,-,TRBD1,CASSPKIDRGDEQYF,TGTGCCAGCAGCCCCAAGATCGACAGGGGGGACGAGCAGTACTTC
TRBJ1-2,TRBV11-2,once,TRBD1,CASSSGQGNRYGYTF,TGTGCCAGCAGCTCAGGACAGGGTAACCGCTATGGCTACACCTTC